This T cell receptor beta chain was recorded in a study of CD8 T cells in ankylosing spondylitis. Points from the study as a whole: Significant enrichment of disease-linked clones was reported in matched ankylosing spondylitis synovial fluid. Relatively scarce in peripheral blood, disease-linked clones were CD8+. Ankylosing spondylitis blood appeared to be characterized by a TCR beta motif of 8 or 9 highly homologous variants.

Germline CDR1 is SQVTM and CDR2 is ANQGSEA. The CDR3 totals 14 residues. The junction had 9 bases not matched to a gene; V was cut back by 8 bases and J by 5 bases. This clonotype was detected many times. Its specificity is not known. Construction of TCR beta libraries was performed using quantitative 5'-RACE with molecular barcodes. MiXCR, run by TCRdb on the 5' RACE reads, gives a single entry per CDR3 protein. The sample gives about 540,000 distinct CDR3 sequences, approximately 12% of which show up once; approximately 6.3% is in the top ten. The clonotype comes from a male donor with ankylosing spondylitis. This chain joins TRBV29-1 and TRBJ2-2; 9 positions agree with TRBD1. The sample taken for sequencing was blood, either unsorted or a sorted T cell fraction (not recorded which). CDR3 sequence: CSTGQGWGTGELFF. The CDR3 DNA reads TGCAGCACCGGACAGGGGTGGGGGACCGGGGAGCTGTTTTTT.